This T cell receptor beta chain comes out of a study of Ad26.COV2.S vaccination and SARS-CoV-2 variants. On this clone: What it binds is not known.

In germline, CDR1 is SEHNR, CDR2 FQNEAQ (reference sequence). Trimming cost V 7 bases and J 0 bases, with 13 bases left between them. This CDR3 has 15 residues. General study results and limits: Breadth of non-spike TCRs did not differ between vaccinees and placebo recipients. Spike-specific TCR breadth ran higher among vaccine recipients than placebo recipients.

Generated by immunoSEQ multiplex PCR, the TCRdb table keeps only in-frame clones and is missing some. The table shows some 370,000 clones, with approximately 83% occurring only once. The treatment denotes: 19 received Ad26.COV2.S at low or high dose, single or two shots; roughly five received placebo; per-sample allocation not given. Sampling happened 63 days after the first vaccine or placebo injection. The sequence was collected from a person between 18 and 65 years old who received the Ad26.COV2.S COVID-19 vaccine or a placebo. This chain uses TRBV7-9 with TRBJ2-1; TRBD2 is a possible D gene (6 bases). The specimen was peripheral blood, collected in a trial of Ad26.COV2.S vaccine versus placebo. Here the CDR3 reads CASNSGESSYNEQFF. In DNA form, the CDR3 reads TGTGCCAGCAATAGCGGAGAGAGCTCCTACAATGAGCAGTTCTTC.